The clone carrying this T cell receptor beta chain occurred a few times. What it binds is unknown. Treatment noted: oral pan-JAK inhibitor, 5-10 mg twice daily. Germline V CDR1 and CDR2: MDHEN, SYDVKM. Deletions cut 4 bases from V and 3 bases from J, with 13 bases between. The CDR3 has 15 residues. This sample was included in a study of CD8+ T cells in alopecia areata. RNA was extracted and reverse transcribed into cDNA as the sequencing template. Clones were read by immunoSEQ multiplex PCR, and TCRdb kept only the in-frame ones, dropping some. The sample contains approximately 200,000 clones, 45% to 75% of which appear only once. Overall study findings and caveats: Compared with normal scalp, lesional scalp had higher clonality and more expanded CD8+ clones.

The V gene is TRBV28, the J gene TRBJ1-5; D call uncertain. The source is a human donor with alopecia areata. The material was CD4+ T cells sorted from blood, obtained at week 4, from a patient treated with tofacitinib. The CDR3 DNA reads as TGTGCCAGCAGTTCCCTTGGGAGGGTCAATCAGCCCCAGCATTTT. Translated: CASSSLGRVNQPQHF.